The entry that follows covers one T cell receptor (beta chain) sequence. Its antigen has not been determined. No qualities accompany the bases; no much larger clone lies one base away. Libraries were made using the immunoSEQ multiplex PCR assay. Deep sequencing of rearranged TCR beta loci, alongside multiparametric flow cytometry, was used to profile T cell repertoires. Sourced from immuneACCESS, this table was stored by TCRdb with only in-frame sequences that have V and J called. A share of the clones is absent; for the studies checked, an unresolved V gene accounts for under half, and the remainder has no known explanation. The sample table records some 170,000 clones; about nine tenths of these occur just once. The ten largest make up less than 6% of the sample. From cysteine to phenylalanine, the CDR3 is 13 amino acids long. The DNA shown is the 39-base CDR3, in frame from base 1. V is trimmed back by 5 bases and J by 8 bases, and the junction contains 7 bases that no gene match accounts for. Looking up the germline V gene yields CDR1 SGHVS and CDR2 FQNEAQ.

The source of the sample is a study of lymphopenia after photon versus proton radiotherapy (dated by TCRdb to the late 2010s). Study-level background: The immunological effects of photon versus proton radiation therapy were compared in patients with gastrointestinal tumors who developed high-grade lymphopenia. The study was designed to characterize how the impact on the immune system differs between the two radiation modalities. The cohort comprised about 22 patients with gastrointestinal tumors who received either photon or proton therapy and then developed lymphopenia. What the work shows at the level of the full study, not this receptor alone: The survival association was examined only in patients who died, and the authors described better survival with proton therapy as a possibility, not as a demonstrated result. Across the cohort, a larger post-nadir drop in TCR diversity was inversely correlated with overall survival time among patients who died. After the lymphocyte count nadir, oligoclonal expansion, especially of CD8+ Temra cells, was observed in photon-treated repertoires, and the drop in diversity was driven by this expansion. Proton-treated patients stayed relatively stable during treatment, while photon-treated patients lost naive T cells and TCR diversity and gained effector/memory populations.

The material sequenced was peripheral blood, taken from a patient treated with photon-based radiotherapy. The receptor comes from a man aged 50-60 years with gastric cancer. Recombination joined TRBV7-8 with TRBJ1-2; 8 bases in the middle match TRBD1. CDR3 loop: CASSLDRGGGYTF. DNA sequence: TGTGCCAGCAGCCTAGACAGGGGCGGGGGCTACACCTTC.